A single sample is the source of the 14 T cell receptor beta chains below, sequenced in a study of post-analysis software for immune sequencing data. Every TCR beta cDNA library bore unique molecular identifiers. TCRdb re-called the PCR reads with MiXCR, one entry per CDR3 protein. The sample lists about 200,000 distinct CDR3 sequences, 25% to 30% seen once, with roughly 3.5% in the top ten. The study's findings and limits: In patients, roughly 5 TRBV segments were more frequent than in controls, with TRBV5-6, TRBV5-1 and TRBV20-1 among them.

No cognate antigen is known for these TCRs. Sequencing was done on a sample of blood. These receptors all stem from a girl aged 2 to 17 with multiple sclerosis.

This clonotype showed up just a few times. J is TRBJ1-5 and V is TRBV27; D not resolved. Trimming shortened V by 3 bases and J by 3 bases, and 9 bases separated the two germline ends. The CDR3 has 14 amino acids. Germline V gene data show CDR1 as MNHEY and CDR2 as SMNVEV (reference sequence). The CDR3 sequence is CASSFSGANQPQHF. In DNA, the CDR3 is TGTGCCAGCAGTTTTTCGGGCGCCAATCAGCCCCAGCATTTT.

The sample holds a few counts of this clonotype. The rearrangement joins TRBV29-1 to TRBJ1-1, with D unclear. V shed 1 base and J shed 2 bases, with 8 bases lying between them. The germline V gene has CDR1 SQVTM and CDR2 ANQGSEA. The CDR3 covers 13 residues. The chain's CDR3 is CSVEGQSNTEAFF. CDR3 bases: TGCAGCGTTGAAGGGCAGTCAAACACTGAAGCTTTCTTT.

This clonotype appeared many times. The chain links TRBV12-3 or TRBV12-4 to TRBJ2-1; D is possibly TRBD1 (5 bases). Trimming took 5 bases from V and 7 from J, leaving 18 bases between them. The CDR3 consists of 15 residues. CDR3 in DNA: TGTGCCAGCAGTATTACAGGAAACCTAGGAAATGAGCAGTTCTTC. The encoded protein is CASSITGNLGNEQFF.

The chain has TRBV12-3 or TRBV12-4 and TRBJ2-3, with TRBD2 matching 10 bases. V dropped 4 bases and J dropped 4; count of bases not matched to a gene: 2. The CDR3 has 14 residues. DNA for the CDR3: TGTGCCAGCAGTTCTAGCGGGAGAGCAGATACGCAGTATTTT. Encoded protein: CASSSSGRADTQYF.

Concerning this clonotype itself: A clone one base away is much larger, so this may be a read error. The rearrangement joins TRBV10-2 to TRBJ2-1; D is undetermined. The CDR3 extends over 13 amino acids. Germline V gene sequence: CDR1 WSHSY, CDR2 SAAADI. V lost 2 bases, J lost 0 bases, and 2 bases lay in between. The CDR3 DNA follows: TGCGCCAGCAGTGAGGACTCCTACAATGAGCAGTTCTTC. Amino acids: CASSEDSYNEQFF.

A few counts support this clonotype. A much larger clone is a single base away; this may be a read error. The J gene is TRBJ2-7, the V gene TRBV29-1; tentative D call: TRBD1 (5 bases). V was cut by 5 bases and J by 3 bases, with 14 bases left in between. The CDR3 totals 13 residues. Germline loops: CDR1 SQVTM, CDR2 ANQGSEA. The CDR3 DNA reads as TGCAGCGTTCCGGACACGTCCTTCTACGAGCAGTACTTC. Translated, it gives CSVPDTSFYEQYF.

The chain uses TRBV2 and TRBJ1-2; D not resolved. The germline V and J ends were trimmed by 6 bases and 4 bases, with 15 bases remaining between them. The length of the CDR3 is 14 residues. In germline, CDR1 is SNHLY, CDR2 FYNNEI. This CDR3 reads CASRTGGSGYGYTF. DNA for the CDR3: TGTGCCAGCAGGACGGGCGGAAGCGGCTATGGCTACACCTTC.

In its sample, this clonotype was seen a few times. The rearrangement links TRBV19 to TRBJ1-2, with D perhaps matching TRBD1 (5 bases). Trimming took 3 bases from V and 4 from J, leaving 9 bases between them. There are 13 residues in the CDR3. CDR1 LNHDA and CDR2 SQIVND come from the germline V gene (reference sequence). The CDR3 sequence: CASSIGHPYGYTF. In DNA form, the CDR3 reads TGTGCCAGTAGTATCGGACACCCCTATGGCTACACCTTC.

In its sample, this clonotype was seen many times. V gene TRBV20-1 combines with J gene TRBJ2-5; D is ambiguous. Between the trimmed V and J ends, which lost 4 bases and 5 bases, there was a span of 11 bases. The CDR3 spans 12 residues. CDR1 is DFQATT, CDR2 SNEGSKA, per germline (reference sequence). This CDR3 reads CSATRHGETQYF. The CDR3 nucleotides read TGCAGTGCTACCAGACACGGCGAGACCCAGTACTTC.

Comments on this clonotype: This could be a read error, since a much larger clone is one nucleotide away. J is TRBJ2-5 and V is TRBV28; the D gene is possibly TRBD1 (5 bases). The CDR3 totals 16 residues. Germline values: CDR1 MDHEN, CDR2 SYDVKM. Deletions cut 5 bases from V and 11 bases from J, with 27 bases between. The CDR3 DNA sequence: TGTGCCAGCAGTCCACCTGGGGCCGCCGGCTACAATGAGCAGTACTTC. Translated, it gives CASSPPGAAGYNEQYF.

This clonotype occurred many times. The CDR3 DNA reads as TGTGCCACCAGCAGCCAAGGCGCCGGGACTAGCTCCTACGAGCAGTACTTC. It translates to CATSSQGAGTSSYEQYF. The V gene is TRBV15, the J gene TRBJ2-7; TRBD2 matches at 8 bases. The CDR3 covers 17 residues. V shed 3 bases, J shed 0 bases, and the junction held 10 bases outside the gene matches. Germline V gene lookup returns CDR1 LNHNV and CDR2 YYDKDF (reference sequence).

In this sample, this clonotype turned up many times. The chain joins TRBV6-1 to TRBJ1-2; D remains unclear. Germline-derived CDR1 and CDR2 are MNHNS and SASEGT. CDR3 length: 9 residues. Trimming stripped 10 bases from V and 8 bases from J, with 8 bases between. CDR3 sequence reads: CATTGGYTF. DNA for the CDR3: TGTGCCACTACGGGAGGCTACACCTTC.

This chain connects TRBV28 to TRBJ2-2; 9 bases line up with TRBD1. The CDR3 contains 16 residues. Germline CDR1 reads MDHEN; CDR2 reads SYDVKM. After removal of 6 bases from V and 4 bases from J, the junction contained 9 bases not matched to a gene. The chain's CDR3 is CASRVSGTGPTGELFF. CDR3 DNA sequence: TGTGCCAGCAGGGTTTCCGGGACAGGGCCCACCGGGGAGCTGTTTTTT.

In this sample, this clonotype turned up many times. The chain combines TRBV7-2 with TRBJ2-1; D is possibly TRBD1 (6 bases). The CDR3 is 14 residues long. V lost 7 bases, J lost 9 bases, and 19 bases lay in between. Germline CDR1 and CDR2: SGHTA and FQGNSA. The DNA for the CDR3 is TGTGCCAGCAACCCAACAGGGCAGACGGGTGAGCAGTTCTTC. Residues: CASNPTGQTGEQFF.